This entry lists 27 T cell receptor beta chains sequenced from one sample in a study of blood T cells in healthy people across ages. A second PCR of about 7 to 12 cycles used a sample-barcoded 5' primer and a J-beta primer mix. TCRdb reprocessed the 5' RACE reads via MiXCR and lists one record per CDR3 protein. The sample gives 1.5 million to 2 million distinct CDR3 sequences, approximately 39% of which show up once; 20% to 25% is in the top ten. The sequenced sample was blood. The receptors originated from a human donor in good health.

This clonotype was picked up a small number of times. The chain recombines TRBV5-1 with TRBJ1-6; D remains unclear. Germline V CDR1 and CDR2: SGHRS, YFSETQ. CDR3 length: 19 amino acids. V lost 0 bases and J lost 6, with 22 bases in between. CDR3: CASSLVRARTPFGNSPLHF. CDR3 DNA: TGCGCCAGCAGCTTGGTTCGGGCCCGCACGCCCTTCGGTAATTCACCCCTCCACTTT.

The chain has TRBV5-1 and TRBJ2-1; 12 nucleotides line up with TRBD2. Germline trimming cut 5 bases from V and 7 bases from J; bases unmatched to any gene: 7. The CDR3 totals 15 residues. CDR1 and CDR2 (germline): SGHRS, YFSETQ. CDR3 DNA: TGCGCCAGCAGTAAAGTGACTAGCGGGGGAAATGAGCAGTTCTTC. Protein: CASSKVTSGGNEQFF.

This clonotype was detected a few times. The genes are TRBV28 and TRBJ2-7; 11 positions agree with TRBD1. CDR3 length: 15 residues. V trimming: 5 bases; J trimming: 3 bases; junction bases outside the gene matches: 6. Germline V gene sequence: CDR1 MDHEN, CDR2 SYDVKM. CDR3 coding DNA: TGTGCCAGCAGTACGAGGGACAGGGGGTACTACGAGCAGTACTTC. Translation gives CASSTRDRGYYEQYF.

This clonotype was detected a few times. The chain links TRBV20-1 to TRBJ1-2, with 7 bases matching TRBD1. The CDR3 sequence is 13 residues long. Per germline, CDR1 DFQATT and CDR2 SNEGSKA (reference sequence). Trimming removed 3 bases from V and 7 bases from J; junction bases left unmatched: 8. The CDR3 region has the DNA TGCAGTGCTAGCCTAACAGGGGCTAGTGGCTACACCTTC. Its translation is CSASLTGASGYTF.

The DNA of the CDR3 is TGTGCCAGCATCGCTGCGGGGGCCCCAGATACGCAGTATTTT. Its translation: CASIAAGAPDTQYF. The chain is built from TRBV11-2 and TRBJ2-3, with a weak D call TRBD2 (7 bases). There are 14 residues in the CDR3. Looked up from germline, CDR1 is SGHAT and CDR2 is FQNNGV. V was clipped by 7 bases and J by 4 bases, with 15 bases between them. Complete variable domain (other parts from reference TRBV11-2 and TRBJ2-3): EAGVAQSPRYKIIEKRQSVAFWCNPISGHATLYWYQQILGQGPKLLIQFQNNGVVDDSQLPKDRFSAERLKGVDSTLKIQPAKLEDSAVYLCASIAAGAPDTQYFGPGTRLTVL.

This clonotype was recorded a few times. This chain uses TRBV10-3 with TRBJ2-1; TRBD2 matches 11 bases. With 6 bases clipped from V and 3 bases from J, the junction kept 7 bases outside the gene matches. CDR3 size: 16 residues. Germline values: CDR1 ENHRY, CDR2 SYGVKD. The CDR3 region is CAIREVGTSGYNEQFF. DNA for the CDR3: TGTGCCATCAGAGAGGTGGGGACTAGCGGCTACAATGAGCAGTTCTTC.

Details on this clonotype: One junction end disagrees with the germline gene, perhaps due to a read error. The chain employs TRBV3-1 and TRBJ2-1; 8 nucleotides line up with TRBD2. Looked up from germline, CDR1 is LGHDT and CDR2 is YNNKEL (reference sequence). The CDR3 consists of 16 residues. CDR3 region: CASRGYTSGTSHEQFF. CDR3 DNA: TGTGCCAGCAGAGGGTATACTAGCGGCACAAGTCATGAGCAGTTTTTC.

This clonotype was recorded only once. This chain links TRBV27 with TRBJ2-3, with a weak D call TRBD1 (6 bases). V was pared by 3 bases and J by 0 bases, with 10 bases between. This CDR3 has 15 residues. Germline V gives CDR1 MNHEY, CDR2 SMNVEV (reference sequence). In DNA form, the CDR3 reads TGTGCCAGCAGTTTGGGGGACACGAGCACAGATACGCAGTATTTT. This gives the protein CASSLGDTSTDTQYF.

This clonotype was counted only a few times. The genes are TRBV5-6 and TRBJ1-2, with 7 bases aligning to TRBD1. The germline CDR1 and CDR2 sequences are SGHDT and YYEEEE. Trimming removed 4 bases from V and 2 bases from J; junction bases left unmatched: 8. The CDR3 runs to 15 residues. In DNA form, the CDR3 reads TGTGCCAGCAGCCCTAAGGGGGCATGGAACTATGGCTACACCTTC. Protein sequence: CASSPKGAWNYGYTF.

The chain is built from TRBV2 and TRBJ2-5; 9 positions match TRBD2. The CDR3 loop spans 15 amino acids. Germline V lookup: CDR1 SNHLY, CDR2 FYNNEI. V was pared by 6 bases and J by 11 bases, with 16 bases of the junction left unmatched. CDR3 nucleotide sequence: TGTGCCAGCAGCCCGCCTAGCGGGACCAACAATGAGCAGTACTTC. It specifies CASSPPSGTNNEQYF.

This clonotype was observed a few times. V gene TRBV29-1 combines with J gene TRBJ2-7; D ambiguous. Germline CDR1 reads SQVTM; CDR2 reads ANQGSEA. Between the trimmed V and J ends, which lost 4 bases and 2 bases, there was a span of 9 bases. The CDR3 runs 12 residues. The chain's CDR3 is CSVVGLAYEQYF. The CDR3 DNA reads TGCAGCGTTGTGGGCCTCGCCTACGAGCAGTACTTC.

V gene TRBV9 combines with J gene TRBJ2-3; possibly TRBD1 for D (5 bases). Trimming removed 3 bases at V and 4 bases at J, with 12 bases between. The CDR3 sequence is 14 residues long. CDR1 is SGDLS, CDR2 YYNGEE, per germline. The CDR3 sequence: CASSGQTTADTQYF. CDR3 coding DNA: TGTGCCAGCAGCGGACAGACAACCGCAGATACGCAGTATTTT.

This chain joins TRBV29-1 and TRBJ2-4, with 9 bases that match TRBD1. The DNA matches TRBJ2-7 better at its end, which makes the J call doubtful. The CDR3 totals 15 residues. Germline V lookup: CDR1 SQVTM, CDR2 ANQGSEA. CDR3 sequence (DNA): TGCAGCGTTGAAGCTGATTGGGGACAGGGCTACGAGCAGTACTTC. Encoded protein: CSVEADWGQGYEQYF.

The chain has TRBV11-2 and TRBJ1-4, with 11 positions matching TRBD1. Germline V gene lookup returns CDR1 SGHAT and CDR2 FQNNGV. This CDR3 is built from 17 residues. V lost 4 bases to trimming and J lost 9 bases; unmatched junction nucleotides: 13. CDR3 amino acids: CASSSSRDRGGVKKLFF. The CDR3 region has the DNA TGTGCCAGCAGCTCATCCCGGGACAGGGGGGGGGTGAAAAAACTGTTTTTT.

This clonotype was found a few times. CDR3 residues: CASSQDGGAGKDTQYF. Written as DNA, the CDR3 is TGCGCCAGCAGCCAAGATGGGGGGGCAGGTAAAGATACGCAGTATTTT. This chain joins TRBV4-3 and TRBJ2-3, with D possibly TRBD2 on 7 matching bases. The germline CDR1 and CDR2 sequences are LGHNA and YSLEER. The CDR3 totals 16 residues. With 0 bases removed from V and 5 bases from J, the gap between germline ends came to 15 bases.

This clonotype has a count of ten or more. The chain combines TRBV12-3 or TRBV12-4 with TRBJ2-1; D tentatively fits TRBD1 or TRBD2 (5 bases each). V was pared by 8 bases and J by 0 bases, with 11 bases between. This CDR3 comprises 14 residues. The CDR3 DNA sequence: TGTGCCAGCGGTTCTGGGGGCTCCTACAATGAGCAGTTCTTC. This gives the protein CASGSGGSYNEQFF.

This clonotype occurred a few times. This chain links TRBV20-1 with TRBJ1-2, with a weak D call TRBD1 (6 bases). The CDR3 length is 13 residues. The V gene's germline CDR1 is DFQATT and CDR2 SNEGSKA (reference sequence). With 6 bases removed from V and 4 bases from J, the gap between germline ends came to 15 bases. For the CDR3, the DNA is TGCAGTGCCCGAAGGGGGATCAGCTATGGCTACACCTTC. The encoded protein is CSARRGISYGYTF.

The chain combines TRBV14 with TRBJ1-2; D unresolved. Germline values: CDR1 SGHDN, CDR2 FVKESK. The CDR3 contains 15 residues. Trimming took 4 bases from V and 1 from J, leaving 13 bases between them. CDR3 sequence (DNA): TGTGCCAGCAGCCCCGCGGGCTATTTTAACTATGGCTACACCTTC. It specifies CASSPAGYFNYGYTF. Combining the CDR3 with reference TRBV14 and TRBJ1-2 gives the whole variable domain EAGVTQFPSHSVIEKGQTVTLRCDPISGHDNLYWYRRVMGKEIKFLLHFVKESKQDESGMPNNRFLAERTGGTYSTLKVQPAELEDSGVYFCASSPAGYFNYGYTFGSGTRLTVV.

This clonotype was seen a handful of times. The V and J genes are TRBV12-3 or TRBV12-4 and TRBJ2-1; 8 nucleotides align to TRBD1. J gave up 5 bases and V 7 bases, and 10 bases lay outside the gene matches. This CDR3 region has 15 residues. The CDR3 DNA is TGTGCCAGCAACCCGGACAGGGCCTTTCACAATGAGCAGTTCTTC. Translation: CASNPDRAFHNEQFF.

V is TRBV20-1 and J is TRBJ2-1, with 9 bases that match TRBD2. The CDR3 contains 15 residues. V lost 4 bases, J lost 3 bases, and 7 bases stayed unmatched. Looked up from germline, CDR1 is DFQATT and CDR2 is SNEGSKA (reference sequence). In nucleotides, the CDR3 is TGCAGTGCTATTATTAGCGGGGGCTTCTACAATGAGCAGTTCTTC. It yields the protein CSAIISGGFYNEQFF.

Only a few counts were recorded for this clonotype. At one end the junction does not follow the germline gene, possibly because of a read error. The rearrangement joins TRBV6-1 to TRBJ2-3; tentatively, D is TRBD2 (5 bases). Germline V gene data show CDR1 as MNHNS and CDR2 as SASEGT. This CDR3 is built from 16 residues. Here the CDR3 DNA reads TGCGCCAGCAGTGATGTCTCGGGGATTGGCACAGATACGCAGTATTTT. Translated, it gives CASSDVSGIGTDTQYF.

The table lists this clonotype with a few counts. The rearrangement uses TRBV25-1 and TRBJ1-5, with D possibly matching TRBD1 (6 bases). Germline assignment: CDR1 MGHDK and CDR2 SYGVNS. The CDR3 length is 12 residues. V lost 2 bases to trimming and J lost 7 bases, with 6 bases between them. The CDR3 spells CASSEQGQPQHF. The CDR3 bases are TGTGCCAGCAGTGAACAGGGGCAGCCCCAGCATTTT.

The chain joins TRBV20-1 to TRBJ1-1; D may be TRBD1 (5 bases). V lost 3 bases to trimming and J lost 2 bases, with 16 bases between them. Germline V gene lookup returns CDR1 DFQATT and CDR2 SNEGSKA (reference sequence). The CDR3 contains 15 residues. The CDR3 sequence is CSASGLTALNTEAFF. The DNA for the CDR3 is TGCAGTGCTAGCGGTCTGACAGCGCTAAACACTGAAGCTTTCTTT.

The chain links TRBV27 to TRBJ2-1; TRBD1 matches at 10 bases. The germline V gene has CDR1 MNHEY and CDR2 SMNVEV (reference sequence). The CDR3 spans 14 residues. The V gene end was trimmed by 3 bases and the J gene end by 8 bases; junction bases not matched to a gene: 4. CDR3 DNA sequence: TGTGCCAGCAGTTTGGGGACAGGGGCATATGAGCAGTTCTTC. It translates to CASSLGTGAYEQFF.

For the CDR3, the DNA is TGCGCCAGCAGCCGTACAACAGGGGATTATGGCTACACCTTC. As protein: CASSRTTGDYGYTF. The V gene is TRBV4-3, the J gene TRBJ1-2, with 7 bases that match TRBD1. Germline CDR1 reads LGHNA; CDR2 reads YSLEER. J gave up 5 bases and V 4 bases, and 7 bases lay outside the gene matches. The CDR3 has 14 amino acids.

This clonotype was picked up many times. V is TRBV5-1 and J is TRBJ2-1; D is undetermined. Germline loops: CDR1 SGHRS, CDR2 YFSETQ. This CDR3 has 15 amino acids. V dropped 3 bases and J dropped 0 bases, with 10 bases sitting between them. Here the CDR3 DNA reads TGCGCCAGCAGCTCCCCCACGAGCTCCTACAATGAGCAGTTCTTC. Translating gives CASSSPTSSYNEQFF. The full variable domain, rest sourced from reference TRBV5-1 and TRBJ2-1, is KAGVTQTPRYLIKTRGQQVTLSCSPISGHRSVSWYQQTPGQGLQFLFEYFSETQRNKGNFPGRFSGRQFSNSRSEMNVSTLELGDSALYLCASSSPTSSYNEQFFGPGTRLTVL.

The V call is TRBV7-2, the J call TRBJ2-5, with a possible D match to TRBD2 (6 bases). The germline V gene encodes CDR1 SGHTA and CDR2 FQGNSA. V lost 5 bases and J lost 2, with 18 bases in between. The CDR3 totals 16 residues. In nucleotides, the CDR3 is TGTGCCAGCAGCCTCTATGCGGGGCGGTCACAAGAGACCCAGTACTTC. Its translation: CASSLYAGRSQETQYF.